A single sample is the source of the 26 T cell receptor beta chains below, sequenced in a study of cytomegalovirus exposure and HLA in healthy donors. The PCR had 60 Vbeta and 13 Jbeta primers. Assay used: immunoSEQ multiplex PCR; TCRdb lists only in-frame clones, some missing. The table includes more than 75,000 clones, 84% detected once. The sequencing input was PBMCs. These receptors were taken from a woman younger than 30 in good health and CMV-seropositive.

The rearrangement joins TRBV6-6 to TRBJ2-7; D is perhaps TRBD2 (6 bases). The germline V and J ends were trimmed by 4 bases and 2 bases, with 18 bases remaining between them. CDR1 is MNHNY, CDR2 SVGAGI, per germline (reference sequence). The CDR3 is made up of 16 amino acids. The CDR3 is CASSSTGLRAPYEQYF. In DNA form, the CDR3 reads TGTGCCAGCAGTTCAACGGGACTCCGGGCGCCCTACGAGCAGTACTTC.

The rearrangement joins TRBV10-1 to TRBJ2-1, with D possibly matching TRBD1 (5 bases). Trimming pared 3 bases from V and 8 bases from J, leaving 14 bases between. The germline CDR1 and CDR2 sequences are WNHNN and SYGVQD (reference sequence). This CDR3 has 14 residues. The CDR3 here is CASSEGAGWDEQFF. The CDR3, as DNA: TGCGCCAGCAGTGAAGGGGCAGGGTGGGATGAGCAGTTCTTC.

The V call is TRBV7-9, the J call TRBJ1-5; TRBD1 is a possible D gene (5 bases). V shed 3 bases and J shed 1 base, with 10 bases lying between them. The CDR3 is made up of 15 amino acids. CDR1 is SEHNR, CDR2 FQNEAQ, per germline (reference sequence). Here the CDR3 DNA reads TGTGCCAGCAGCTTGGAGGGGCAGAGCAATCAGCCCCAGCATTTT. This sequence encodes CASSLEGQSNQPQHF. Filled out from reference TRBV7-9 and TRBJ1-5, the complete variable domain reads DTGVSQNPRHKITKRGQNVTFRCDPISEHNRLYWYRQTLGQGPEFLTYFQNEAQLEKSRLLSDRFSAERPKGSFSTLEIQRTEQGDSAMYLCASSLEGQSNQPQHFGDGTRLSIL.

The rearrangement joins TRBV9 to TRBJ2-3, with 8 bases fitting TRBD1. This CDR3 comprises 15 residues. With 0 bases clipped from V and 4 bases from J, the junction kept 4 bases outside the gene matches. CDR1 and CDR2 from the germline V gene are SGDLS and YYNGEE. The CDR3 DNA is TGTGCCAGCAGCGTAGAGGCAGGGGGCCCAGATACGCAGTATTTT. Its translation: CASSVEAGGPDTQYF.

The chain employs TRBV9 and TRBJ2-7; TRBD2 agrees at 8 bases. There are 17 residues in the CDR3. V gave up 0 bases and J gave up 5 bases; unmatched junction bases: 13. Germline V gene lookup returns CDR1 SGDLS and CDR2 YYNGEE. This chain's CDR3 is CASSVGYVAGPRNEQYF. The CDR3 DNA sequence: TGTGCCAGCAGCGTAGGTTATGTAGCGGGGCCTAGGAACGAGCAGTACTTC.

The chain recombines TRBV9 with TRBJ2-2; D is perhaps TRBD2 (5 bases). This CDR3 region has 16 residues. V lost 0 bases and J lost 3, with 12 bases in between. Looked up from germline, CDR1 is SGDLS and CDR2 is YYNGEE. The CDR3 DNA reads as TGTGCCAGCAGCGTAGGAGGGTGGCCTGACACCGGGGAGCTGTTTTTT. It encodes CASSVGGWPDTGELFF. Variable domain in full (rest from reference TRBV9 and TRBJ2-2): DSGVTQTPKHLITATGQRVTLRCSPRSGDLSVYWYQQSLDQGLQFLIQYYNGEERAKGNILERFSAQQFPDLHSELNLSSLELGDSALYFCASSVGGWPDTGELFFGEGSRLTVL.

The chain carries TRBV10-1 and TRBJ1-4, with D hard to call. This CDR3 is 14 amino acids long. Germline V gene data show CDR1 as WNHNN and CDR2 as SYGVQD (reference sequence). The V end was cut by 2 bases, the J end by 8 bases, with 12 bases between. CDR3 in amino acids: CASSEGDRREKLFF. In nucleotides, the CDR3 is TGCGCCAGCAGTGAGGGGGATAGGAGGGAAAAACTGTTTTTT.

This sequence joins TRBV18 and TRBJ2-7; no clear D. Germline V gene lookup returns CDR1 KGHSH and CDR2 LQKENI. Trimming shortened V by 2 bases and J by 3 bases, and 14 bases separated the two germline ends. The CDR3 extends over 15 amino acids. The chain's CDR3 is CASSPERHLRYEQYF. The CDR3 DNA reads TGTGCCAGCTCACCAGAACGCCACCTACGCTACGAGCAGTACTTC.

The rearrangement joins TRBV4-2 to TRBJ2-3, with D hard to call. The CDR3 has 13 amino acids. Trimming pared 6 bases from V and 1 base from J, leaving 8 bases between. From germline, CDR1 is LGHNA and CDR2 YNFKEQ. The DNA for the CDR3 is TGTGCCAGCAGACCGACTGGCACAGATACGCAGTATTTT. It yields the protein CASRPTGTDTQYF.

V is TRBV6-6 and J is TRBJ2-1, with 9 bases identical to TRBD1. Germline V gives CDR1 MNHNY, CDR2 SVGAGI (reference sequence). The CDR3 covers 15 residues. The V and J ends lost 4 bases and 3 bases, in that order; junction bases with no gene match: 4. CDR3 sequence reads: CASSLGTGLYNEQFF. The CDR3, as DNA: TGTGCCAGCAGTTTAGGGACAGGGCTCTACAATGAGCAGTTCTTC.

The chain carries TRBV15 and TRBJ2-1, with 10 bases fitting TRBD2. The length of the CDR3 is 18 residues. CDR1 and CDR2 from the germline V gene are LNHNV and YYDKDF (reference sequence). The J segment lost 0 bases and the V segment lost 3 bases, leaving 8 bases of the junction unmatched. This CDR3 is CATSRRWASGSSYNEQFF. In DNA form, the CDR3 reads TGTGCCACCAGCAGGAGGTGGGCTAGCGGGAGCTCCTACAATGAGCAGTTCTTC.

The J gene is TRBJ2-5, the V gene TRBV5-6, with a tentative D call TRBD1 (6 bases). With 4 bases removed from V and 7 bases from J, the gap between germline ends came to 14 bases. Germline lookup yields CDR1 SGHDT and CDR2 YYEEEE. This CDR3 comprises 13 residues. DNA for the CDR3: TGTGCCAGCAGCCCTACAGGGATTGGGACCCAGTACTTC. This gives the protein CASSPTGIGTQYF. The whole variable domain, remainder taken from reference TRBV5-6 and TRBJ2-5, is DAGVTQSPTHLIKTRGQQVTLRCSPKSGHDTVSWYQQALGQGPQFIFQYYEEEERQRGNFPDRFSGHQFPNYSSELNVNALLLGDSALYLCASSPTGIGTQYFGPGTRLLVL.

This clone appeared a few times. The CDR3 loop reads CAISESRYGYTF. CDR3 DNA sequence: TGTGCCATCAGTGAGTCGAGATACGGCTACACCTTC. The V and J genes are TRBV10-3 and TRBJ1-2; D gene uncertain. The CDR3 extends over 12 amino acids. V gave up 0 bases and J gave up 8 bases, with 7 bases separating them. Germline CDR1 and CDR2: ENHRY and SYGVKD.

The gene calls are TRBV6-5 and TRBJ2-1; D might be TRBD1 (6 bases). V gave up 3 bases and J gave up 4 bases, with 13 bases separating them. The CDR3 runs 15 residues. CDR1 and CDR2 (germline): MNHEY, SVGAGI. CDR3 nucleotides: TGTGCCAGCAGTTATCGGACAGCGAGATACAATGAGCAGTTCTTC. Its protein is CASSYRTARYNEQFF.

The J gene is TRBJ1-1, the V gene TRBV10-1, with D tentatively TRBD1 (6 bases). The germline V and J ends were trimmed by 0 bases and 0 bases, with 11 bases remaining between them. This CDR3 is 16 amino acids long. Per germline, CDR1 WNHNN and CDR2 SYGVQD (reference sequence). The CDR3 coding sequence is TGCGCCAGCAGTGAGTCGGGTGGGGGCATGAACACTGAAGCTTTCTTT. It specifies CASSESGGGMNTEAFF.

The V and J genes are TRBV15 and TRBJ1-6, with no clear D. The CDR3 contains 15 residues. Between the trimmed V and J ends, which lost 1 base and 4 bases, there was a span of 8 bases. Germline lookup yields CDR1 LNHNV and CDR2 YYDKDF (reference sequence). The CDR3 DNA sequence: TGTGCCACCAGCAGAGGCGAGGGTTATAATTCACCCCTCCACTTT. Translated, it gives CATSRGEGYNSPLHF.

This chain joins TRBV5-1 and TRBJ2-7, with D tentatively TRBD1 (5 bases). The length of the CDR3 is 13 residues. CDR1 and CDR2 from the germline V gene are SGHRS and YFSETQ. V shed 0 bases and J shed 1 base, with 5 bases lying between them. CDR3 nucleotides: TGCGCCAGCAGCTTGGGACAGTCCTACGAGCAGTACTTC. Its protein product is CASSLGQSYEQYF.

The chain combines TRBV7-2 with TRBJ2-7; TRBD2 matches at 12 bases. CDR1 SGHTA and CDR2 FQGNSA come from the germline V gene. This CDR3 is 16 amino acids long. The V gene end was trimmed by 2 bases and the J gene end by 3 bases; junction bases not matched to a gene: 5. The CDR3 DNA follows: TGTGCCAGCAGCTTAACCGGGACTAGCGGGCTCTACGAGCAGTACTTC. This sequence encodes CASSLTGTSGLYEQYF.

V and J are TRBV5-1 and TRBJ1-4; D ambiguous. V lost 0 bases and J lost 0, with 3 bases in between. Germline lookup yields CDR1 SGHRS and CDR2 YFSETQ. CDR3 length: 14 amino acids. The CDR3 coding sequence is TGCGCCAGCAGCTTGGGCGCAACTAATGAAAAACTGTTTTTT. This codes for CASSLGATNEKLFF.

The rearrangement links TRBV5-1 to TRBJ1-1; 7 positions agree with TRBD1. The CDR3 length is 14 residues. Per the germline V gene, CDR1 is SGHRS and CDR2 is YFSETQ. The V gene end was trimmed by 4 bases and the J gene end by 6 bases; junction bases not matched to a gene: 9. The CDR3 DNA follows: TGCGCCAGCAGCGTAACAGGGGTGCGGTCTGAAGCTTTCTTT. As protein: CASSVTGVRSEAFF. Full variable domain (outside the CDR3, taken from reference TRBV5-1 and TRBJ1-1): KAGVTQTPRYLIKTRGQQVTLSCSPISGHRSVSWYQQTPGQGLQFLFEYFSETQRNKGNFPGRFSGRQFSNSRSEMNVSTLELGDSALYLCASSVTGVRSEAFFGQGTRLTVV.

J is TRBJ2-3 and V is TRBV4-2; maybe TRBD2 (5 bases). Germline CDR1 is LGHNA and CDR2 is YNFKEQ. V was clipped by 1 base and J by 2 bases, with 7 bases between them. The CDR3 length is 14 residues. CDR3 region: CASSQVLATDTQYF. The CDR3, as DNA: TGTGCCAGCAGCCAAGTTCTAGCCACAGATACGCAGTATTTT.

The V gene is TRBV19, the J gene TRBJ1-1; tentative D call: TRBD1 (6 bases). The V gene lost 5 bases and the J gene lost 4 bases, with 11 bases spanning the gap. The CDR3 consists of 13 residues. The V gene's germline CDR1 is LNHDA and CDR2 SQIVND (reference sequence). This CDR3 reads CASSRDTITEAFF. CDR3 DNA: TGTGCCAGTAGTCGGGACACCATCACTGAAGCTTTCTTT.

V gene TRBV30 combines with J gene TRBJ1-6, with D tentatively TRBD1 (6 bases). Per the germline V gene, CDR1 is GTSNPN and CDR2 is SVGIG (reference sequence). V was clipped by 1 base and J by 7 bases, with 17 bases between them. The CDR3 is made up of 16 amino acids. The CDR3 region has the DNA TGTGCCTGGAGTGCGGGGGCAGGGACTATCAATTCACCCCTCCACTTT. Its translation: CAWSAGAGTINSPLHF.

This clone was seen more than once but under ten times. The chain carries TRBV27 and TRBJ1-1; D is ambiguous. The CDR3 covers 13 residues. V was pared by 4 bases and J by 1 base, with 7 bases between. CDR1 and CDR2 (germline): MNHEY, SMNVEV (reference sequence). The CDR3 DNA reads TGTGCCAGCAGTTGGGCGTGGAACACTGAAGCTTTCTTT. Translating it yields CASSWAWNTEAFF.

The gene calls are TRBV7-2 and TRBJ2-5, with D perhaps matching TRBD2 (6 bases). Germline V CDR1 and CDR2: SGHTA, FQGNSA. V was cut by 1 base and J by 5 bases, with 14 bases left in between. This CDR3 is built from 15 residues. CDR3 coding DNA: TGTGCCAGCAGCTTAGTTGCTAGCGACGGGGAGACCCAGTACTTC. It specifies CASSLVASDGETQYF.

Here the CDR3 reads CASSMTGSGANVLTF. CDR3 DNA: TGTGCCAGCAGCATGACAGGGTCTGGGGCCAACGTCCTGACTTTC. The rearrangement links TRBV5-8 to TRBJ2-6; 7 bases align to TRBD1. Germline V gene lookup returns CDR1 SGHTS and CDR2 YDEGEE. Trimming removed 4 bases from V and 1 base from J; junction bases left unmatched: 2. The CDR3 length is 15 residues.